This T cell receptor (beta chain) was retrieved from a study of molecular identifiers for immune sequencing clone quantification. Germline lookup yields CDR1 MNHEY and CDR2 SVGAGI. J gave up 7 bases and V 6 bases, and 14 bases lay outside the gene matches. The CDR3 extends over 16 amino acids. The sorting of naive CD8 T cells used the CD8+CD4-CCR7+CD45RA+ phenotype. From the PCR reads, TCRdb called clonotypes with MiXCR, one entry per CDR3 protein. The repertoire has about 640,000 distinct CDR3 sequences, 15% to 20% of them found once; the top ten carry under 0.95%. Material for sequencing was naive CD8+ T cells from blood, with Jurkat cell RNA spiked in. As for subset: FACS-sorted CD8+CD4-CCR7+CD45RA+ naive T cells. This clonotype was sampled from a human donor in good health. Some libraries in this study had Jurkat cell RNA spiked in. V is TRBV6-5 and J is TRBJ1-4, with 7 bases matching TRBD1. DNA for the CDR3: TGTGCCAGCAGAACGGGACAGAGAAAATTAGGTGAAAAACTGTTTTTT. Translation gives CASRTGQRKLGEKLFF.